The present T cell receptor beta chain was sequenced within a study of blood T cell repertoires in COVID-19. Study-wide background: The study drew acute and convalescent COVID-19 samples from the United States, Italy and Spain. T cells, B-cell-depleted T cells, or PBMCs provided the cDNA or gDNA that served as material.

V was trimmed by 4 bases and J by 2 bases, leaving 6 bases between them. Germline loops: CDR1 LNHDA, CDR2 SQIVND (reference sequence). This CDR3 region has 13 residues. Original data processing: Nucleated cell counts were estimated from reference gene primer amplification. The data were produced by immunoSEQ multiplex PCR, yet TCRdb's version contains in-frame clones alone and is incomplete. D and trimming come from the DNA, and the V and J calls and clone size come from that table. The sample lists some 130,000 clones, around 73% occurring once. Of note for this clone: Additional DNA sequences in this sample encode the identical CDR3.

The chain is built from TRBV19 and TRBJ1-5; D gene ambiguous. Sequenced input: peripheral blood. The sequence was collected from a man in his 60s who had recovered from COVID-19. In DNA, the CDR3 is TGTGCCAGTAGTAAGGGAGGCAATCAGCCCCAGCATTTT. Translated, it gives CASSKGGNQPQHF.